Shown below are 32 T cell receptor beta chains from a single sample sequenced in a study of T cells expressing NK-cell markers. Using the 5' RACE reads, TCRdb records one entry per CDR3 protein without DNA. In total, the table holds about 260,000 distinct CDR3 sequences. Sequenced input: blood T cells: a sorted CD56 or NKG2C T cell subset, CD4+ or CD8+ T cells, or bulk PBMC T cells (not recorded which). The receptors were sampled from a man between 18 and 35 years old in good health.

The gene calls are TRBV20-1 and TRBJ1-1. Germline CDR1 is DFQATT and CDR2 is SNEGSKA (reference sequence). The CDR3 runs 14 residues. The CDR3 sequence is CSADGSTMNTEAFF.

This sequence joins TRBV5-1 and TRBJ2-1. This CDR3 comprises 13 residues. Germline values: CDR1 SGHRS, CDR2 YFSETQ. The CDR3 here is CASSLAEVDGQFF.

The V gene is TRBV12-3 or TRBV12-4, the J gene TRBJ2-1; as DNA is missing, the TRBD2 call by TCRdb cannot be tested. This CDR3 has 17 amino acids. CDR3 loop: CASTRGLAGETYNEQFF.

The CDR3: CKAAGVVPLEQYF. The chain links TRBV20-1 to TRBJ2-7; no DNA is available, so the TRBD2 call from TCRdb remains unchecked. This CDR3 has 13 amino acids. The germline CDR1 and CDR2 sequences are DFQATT and SNEGSKA (reference sequence).

The chain is built from TRBV29-1 and TRBJ1-1. Looked up from germline, CDR1 is SQVTM and CDR2 is ANQGSEA. This CDR3 is built from 13 residues. The chain's CDR3 is CSVEKPMNTEAFF.

V usage is TRBV12-3 or TRBV12-4 and J usage is TRBJ2-7; TCRdb names TRBD2, which stays unverified in the absence of DNA. This CDR3 is 16 amino acids long. The CDR3 protein is CASSLRSGRAFPEQYF.

This chain links TRBV11-3 with TRBJ1-2; with no DNA, the TCRdb D assignment of TRBD1 cannot be verified. Looked up from germline, CDR1 is SGHNT and CDR2 is YENEEA. The CDR3 has 15 residues. CDR3 loop: CASSLGYRTGDGYTF.

The J gene is TRBJ1-2, the V gene TRBV7-9; TCRdb lists TRBD1, though no DNA is available to test this call. CDR1 SEHNR and CDR2 FQNEAQ come from the germline V gene (reference sequence). This CDR3 is built from 15 residues. CDR3: CASSRGTGGNYGYTF.

CDR3 residues: CASRDGSYSNQPQHF. The chain combines TRBV12-3 or TRBV12-4 with TRBJ1-5. This CDR3 region has 15 residues.

The chain uses TRBV12-3 or TRBV12-4 and TRBJ2-7; TCRdb's D gene call, TRBD2, goes unchecked for lack of DNA. This CDR3 comprises 15 residues. The CDR3 region is CASSPSGNPTYEQYF.

This chain connects TRBV20-1 to TRBJ2-4; lacking DNA, the TRBD2 call made by TCRdb goes unchecked. The CDR3 spans 14 residues. CDR1 and CDR2 from the germline V gene are DFQATT and SNEGSKA (reference sequence). The CDR3 loop reads CSARGLGTGNIQYF.

The rearrangement joins TRBV12-3 or TRBV12-4 to TRBJ2-1; TCRdb designates TRBD1, a call that cannot be tested without DNA. The CDR3 contains 15 residues. The CDR3 sequence is CASSLITTGGAEQFF.

This rearrangement joins TRBV7-3 to TRBJ2-2; without DNA, the TCRdb call of TRBD2 cannot be checked. The V gene's germline CDR1 is SGHTA and CDR2 FQGTGA. The CDR3 loop spans 16 amino acids. CDR3 in amino acids: CASSFKGGKNTGELFF.

The V call is TRBV7-8, the J call TRBJ1-5; TCRdb's D call, TRBD1, is unchecked because there is no DNA. CDR1 is SGHVS, CDR2 FQNEAQ, per germline. The CDR3 contains 17 residues. CDR3: CASSLARPGRSNQPQHF.

The chain employs TRBV3-1 and TRBJ2-3. The CDR3 sequence is 13 residues long. Germline values: CDR1 LGHDT, CDR2 YNNKEL (reference sequence). CDR3 sequence reads: CASSRRGLDTQYF.

V is TRBV28 and J is TRBJ2-4; TCRdb's assignment of TRBD1 cannot be checked, as there is no DNA. The germline V gene has CDR1 MDHEN and CDR2 SYDVKM. This CDR3 is 16 amino acids long. The CDR3 spells CASSRDGILAKNIQYF.

V and J are TRBV19 and TRBJ2-1; without DNA, the TCRdb call of TRBD2 cannot be checked. Germline assignment: CDR1 LNHDA and CDR2 SQIVND (reference sequence). The CDR3 length is 17 residues. CDR3: CASSILVSGGAYNEQFF.

This chain links TRBV7-6 with TRBJ2-3; TCRdb reports TRBD2, a call that lacks DNA to check it against. Germline CDR1 and CDR2: SGHVS and FNYEAQ. This CDR3 is 15 amino acids long. Here the CDR3 reads CASSLGGLSTDTQYF.

The chain is built from TRBV12-3 or TRBV12-4 and TRBJ2-1; TCRdb names TRBD1, which stays unverified in the absence of DNA. There are 14 residues in the CDR3. CDR3 region: CATGTDSSYNEQFF.

The V and J genes are TRBV29-1 and TRBJ1-6. Germline V CDR1 and CDR2: SQVTM, ANQGSEA. CDR3 size: 14 residues. The CDR3 is CSVAEGSHNSPLHF.

The chain combines TRBV5-5 with TRBJ2-7; without DNA, the TCRdb call of TRBD1 cannot be checked. This CDR3 is built from 13 residues. The germline gives CDR1 SGHKS, CDR2 YYEKEE (reference sequence). CDR3 sequence reads: CASRQNRVDEQYF.

V usage is TRBV11-2 and J usage is TRBJ1-1; no DNA is available, so the TRBD1 call from TCRdb remains unchecked. This CDR3 spans 18 amino acids. CDR1 is SGHAT and CDR2 is FQNNGV in the germline V gene. The CDR3 protein is CASTPNIKPGPRNTEAFF. The whole variable domain, filled in from reference TRBV11-2 and TRBJ1-1, reads EAGVAQSPRYKIIEKRQSVAFWCNPISGHATLYWYQQILGQGPKLLIQFQNNGVVDDSQLPKDRFSAERLKGVDSTLKIQPAKLEDSAVYLCASTPNIKPGPRNTEAFFGQGTRLTVV.

V usage is TRBV20-1 and J usage is TRBJ1-5; there is no DNA to check the TCRdb D call of TRBD1. CDR1 is DFQATT, CDR2 SNEGSKA, per germline (reference sequence). CDR3 size: 16 residues. The CDR3 here is CSASRGGRRGNQPQHF.

The rearrangement links TRBV3-1 to TRBJ2-1; TCRdb's D call, TRBD1, is unchecked because there is no DNA. CDR1 and CDR2 from the germline V gene are LGHDT and YNNKEL (reference sequence). This CDR3 contains 15 residues. CDR3 sequence: CASSQGGTGFNEQFF.

The chain recombines TRBV12-2 with TRBJ1-1; TCRdb names TRBD1, which stays unverified in the absence of DNA. TRBV12-2 is designated a pseudogene. This CDR3 spans 15 amino acids. The CDR3 spells CASRFRQVTSGEAFF.

The V call is TRBV29-1, the J call TRBJ2-1; TCRdb proposes TRBD1, but this gene call is untestable without DNA. Germline CDR1 SQVTM, CDR2 ANQGSEA. CDR3 size: 11 residues. CDR3 sequence: CSAPRGSEQFF.

V is TRBV7-2 and J is TRBJ2-7; TCRdb proposes TRBD1, but this gene call is untestable without DNA. This CDR3 comprises 15 residues. Germline lookup yields CDR1 SGHTA and CDR2 FQGNSA. The CDR3 spells CASSLDRGESHEQYF.

The chain uses TRBV20-1 and TRBJ2-6; TCRdb designates TRBD1, a call that cannot be tested without DNA. In germline, CDR1 is DFQATT, CDR2 SNEGSKA (reference sequence). The CDR3 has 19 residues. The CDR3 reads CSARRSGPSFEAGANVLTF.

This rearrangement joins TRBV5-1 to TRBJ2-3; TCRdb indicates TRBD1, and absent DNA this call remains unverified. This CDR3 is built from 17 residues. Looked up from germline, CDR1 is SGHRS and CDR2 is YFSETQ. Here the CDR3 reads CASSSSPRQGSTDTQYF. The full variable domain, in which reference TRBV5-1 and TRBJ2-3 provide the parts outside the CDR3, is KAGVTQTPRYLIKTRGQQVTLSCSPISGHRSVSWYQQTPGQGLQFLFEYFSETQRNKGNFPGRFSGRQFSNSRSEMNVSTLELGDSALYLCASSSSPRQGSTDTQYFGPGTRLTVL.

CDR3 in amino acids: CATSRDRGRRYNEQFF. This chain connects TRBV15 to TRBJ2-1; TCRdb indicates TRBD2, and absent DNA this call remains unverified. Germline CDR1 is LNHNV and CDR2 is YYDKDF (reference sequence). The CDR3 spans 16 residues.

This chain's CDR3 is CASSSALPPDSPLHF. The chain links TRBV6-5 to TRBJ1-6; TCRdb calls TRBD1, which cannot be checked without DNA. Germline V lookup: CDR1 MNHEY, CDR2 SVGAGI. This CDR3 is built from 15 residues.

This chain links TRBV5-5 with TRBJ2-3; without DNA, the TCRdb call of TRBD1 cannot be checked. Germline V gene data show CDR1 as SGHKS and CDR2 as YYEKEE (reference sequence). CDR3 length: 16 residues. CDR3: CASSFRVDIGTDTQYF.